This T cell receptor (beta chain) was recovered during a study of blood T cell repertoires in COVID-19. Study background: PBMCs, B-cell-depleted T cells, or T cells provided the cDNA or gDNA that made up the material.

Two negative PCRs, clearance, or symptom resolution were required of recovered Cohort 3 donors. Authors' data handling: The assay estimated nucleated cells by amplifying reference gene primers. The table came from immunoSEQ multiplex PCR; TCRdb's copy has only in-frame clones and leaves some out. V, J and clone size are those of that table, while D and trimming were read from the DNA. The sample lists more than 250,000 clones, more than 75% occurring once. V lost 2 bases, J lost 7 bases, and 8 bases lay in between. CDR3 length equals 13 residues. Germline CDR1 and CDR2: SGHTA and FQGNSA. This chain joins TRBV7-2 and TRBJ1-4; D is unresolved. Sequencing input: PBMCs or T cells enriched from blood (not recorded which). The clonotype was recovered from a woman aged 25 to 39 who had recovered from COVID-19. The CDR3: CASSLWELEKLFF. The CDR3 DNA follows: TGTGCCAGCAGCTTATGGGAGCTTGAAAAACTGTTTTTT.